A single sample gave rise to the 32 T cell receptor beta chains below, sequenced in a study of identifying expanded T cells in peripheral blood. Sequenced by immunoSEQ multiplex PCR; TCRdb stores in-frame clones only, minus some. The sample carries about 130,000 clones, around nine tenths recorded once. Sample: blood. These TCRs come from a person aged 18-70 years in good health.

The chain links TRBV7-8 to TRBJ2-6; the match to TRBD1 covers 7 bases. J was trimmed by 4 bases and V by 3 bases; bases with no gene match: 18. The length of the CDR3 is 20 residues. Germline CDR1 SGHVS, CDR2 FQNEAQ. The CDR3 spells CASSFAIKTGPFRGANVLTF. The DNA of the CDR3 is TGTGCCAGCAGCTTCGCGATCAAGACAGGGCCCTTTAGAGGGGCCAACGTCCTGACTTTC.

The chain joins TRBV6-1 to TRBJ2-2; a possible D gene is TRBD2 (5 bases). V shed 2 bases and J shed 4 bases, with 14 bases lying between them. Germline assignment: CDR1 MNHNS and CDR2 SASEGT. The CDR3 runs 16 residues. The CDR3 DNA reads as TGTGCCAGCAGTGAAAAGACCTTCGAGGGCACCGGGGAGCTGTTTTTT. This encodes CASSEKTFEGTGELFF.

The chain employs TRBV28 and TRBJ1-3; possibly TRBD1 for D (6 bases). From germline, CDR1 is MDHEN and CDR2 SYDVKM. The CDR3 loop spans 15 amino acids. V was clipped by 7 bases and J by 3 bases, with 16 bases between them. The CDR3 coding sequence is TGTGCCAGCAATGCGGGGGCGCAAATTGGAAACACCATATATTTT. Protein sequence: CASNAGAQIGNTIYF.

The sample holds one count of this clone. V and J are TRBV10-3 and TRBJ2-7; D not certain. Trimming pared 0 bases from V and 3 bases from J, leaving 15 bases between. From germline, CDR1 is ENHRY and CDR2 SYGVKD. This CDR3 has 16 amino acids. The CDR3 sequence is CAISESLARGIYEQYF. The CDR3 nucleotides read TGTGCCATCAGTGAGTCTTTGGCCAGAGGAATCTACGAGCAGTACTTC.

The CDR3 DNA reads as TGTGCCAGCAGTTTTACAGGAGAAGCTTTCTTT. Translating gives CASSFTGEAFF. V gene TRBV6-6 combines with J gene TRBJ1-1; a possible D gene is TRBD1 (5 bases). Trimming left V 4 bases short and J 8 bases short, with 8 bases between. Looked up from germline, CDR1 is MNHNY and CDR2 is SVGAGI (reference sequence). This CDR3 has 11 amino acids.

The chain combines TRBV4-2 with TRBJ1-1; no definite D call. The germline V gene has CDR1 LGHNA and CDR2 YNFKEQ. The CDR3 runs 13 residues. V was trimmed by 3 bases and J by 5 bases, leaving 10 bases between them. The CDR3 nucleotides read TGTGCCAGCAGCCAGAGAGCACCTACTGAAGCTTTCTTT. It codes for CASSQRAPTEAFF.

J is TRBJ2-3 and V is TRBV5-1; 7 bases match TRBD1. Germline trimming cut 5 bases from V and 0 bases from J; bases unmatched to any gene: 6. Germline V gene data show CDR1 as SGHRS and CDR2 as YFSETQ. CDR3 length: 15 amino acids. The CDR3 DNA sequence: TGCGCCAGCAGTCCCCGGGGACAGAGCACAGATACGCAGTATTTT. Protein product: CASSPRGQSTDTQYF. The complete variable domain, with remaining parts taken from reference TRBV5-1 and TRBJ2-3, reads KAGVTQTPRYLIKTRGQQVTLSCSPISGHRSVSWYQQTPGQGLQFLFEYFSETQRNKGNFPGRFSGRQFSNSRSEMNVSTLELGDSALYLCASSPRGQSTDTQYFGPGTRLTVL.

This clone was observed a handful of times. The rearrangement uses TRBV5-4 and TRBJ2-4; no clear D gene. CDR1 is SGHNT, CDR2 YYREEE, per germline (reference sequence). The CDR3 has 15 residues. Trimming took off 3 bases at V and 0 bases at J, with 10 bases between the two ends. CDR3 loop: CASSSQTQAKNIQYF. CDR3 DNA: TGTGCCAGCAGCTCTCAGACCCAAGCCAAAAACATTCAGTACTTC. Supplemented by reference TRBV5-4 and TRBJ2-4, the full variable domain reads ETGVTQSPTHLIKTRGQQVTLRCSSQSGHNTVSWYQQALGQGPQFIFQYYREEENGRGNFPPRFSGLQFPNYSSELNVNALELDDSALYLCASSSQTQAKNIQYFGAGTRLSVL.

The V gene is TRBV18, the J gene TRBJ2-6; weak D call: TRBD1 (6 bases). V dropped 0 bases and J dropped 1 base, with 7 bases sitting between them. The CDR3 consists of 16 residues. Germline V gene sequence: CDR1 KGHSH, CDR2 LQKENI. CDR3 bases: TGTGCCAGCTCACCACCGAGGGGGTCTGGGGCCAACGTCCTGACTTTC. Translation gives CASSPPRGSGANVLTF.

This chain connects TRBV5-1 to TRBJ1-1; D unresolved. The CDR3 has 16 amino acids. Per germline, CDR1 SGHRS and CDR2 YFSETQ. V was clipped by 0 bases and J by 0 bases, with 12 bases between them. DNA of the CDR3: TGCGCCAGCAGCTTGGAACAGCTTGCGTTGAACACTGAAGCTTTCTTT. Translated: CASSLEQLALNTEAFF. The variable domain in full, with the rest retrieved from reference TRBV5-1 and TRBJ1-1, is KAGVTQTPRYLIKTRGQQVTLSCSPISGHRSVSWYQQTPGQGLQFLFEYFSETQRNKGNFPGRFSGRQFSNSRSEMNVSTLELGDSALYLCASSLEQLALNTEAFFGQGTRLTVV.

The chain employs TRBV6-6 and TRBJ1-2; D is undetermined. Germline V gives CDR1 MNHNY, CDR2 SVGAGI (reference sequence). Deletions cut 7 bases from V and 4 bases from J, with 10 bases between. The CDR3 contains 12 residues. For the CDR3, the DNA is TGTGCCAGCACCAAGGAGTTCTATGGCTACACCTTC. Protein product: CASTKEFYGYTF.

As for this clone: Its ends do not fully match the called genes, so a read error is possible. The DNA for the CDR3 is TGTGCCAGCAGCCTAGGATTACGAGCCCCCATATATTTT. Encoded protein: CASSLGLRAPIYF. J is TRBJ1-3 and V is TRBV13; D gene uncertain. CDR1 PRHDT and CDR2 FYEKMQ come from the germline V gene (reference sequence). The CDR3 is 13 amino acids.

V is TRBV7-2 and J is TRBJ2-2, with TRBD2 matching over 7 bases. V lost 6 bases, J lost 3 bases, and 10 bases stayed unmatched. The CDR3 spans 16 residues. Per the germline V gene, CDR1 is SGHTA and CDR2 is FQGNSA. For the CDR3, the DNA is TGTGCCAGCAGTTCCCCCCTGGCGGGAGACACCGGGGAGCTGTTTTTT. Translating it yields CASSSPLAGDTGELFF.

V and J are TRBV5-1 and TRBJ2-7, with D maybe TRBD2 (6 bases). V gave up 4 bases and J gave up 5 bases, with 22 bases separating them. CDR3 length equals 16 residues. Germline CDR1 and CDR2: SGHRS and YFSETQ. For the CDR3, the DNA is TGCGCCAGCAGCGGCTCCGGGACTTCGCGAGCCCACGAGCAGTACTTC. This encodes CASSGSGTSRAHEQYF.

This chain links TRBV7-3 with TRBJ2-7, with D uncertain. Germline V lookup: CDR1 SGHTA, CDR2 FQGTGA. Trimming left V 3 bases short and J 6 bases short, with 9 bases between. CDR3 length: 12 residues. CDR3 sequence: CASSFPDGEQYF. The DNA for the CDR3 is TGTGCCAGCAGCTTTCCCGATGGCGAGCAGTACTTC.

V is TRBV29-1 and J is TRBJ1-2; D is perhaps TRBD1 (5 bases). The germline V gene has CDR1 SQVTM and CDR2 ANQGSEA. This CDR3 is built from 13 residues. The germline V and J ends were trimmed by 5 bases and 3 bases, with 13 bases remaining between them. The CDR3: CSVPHDSYYGYTF. The CDR3, as DNA: TGCAGCGTTCCCCACGACAGCTACTATGGCTACACCTTC.

This CDR3 is CASSELASSLYYNEQFF. In DNA form, the CDR3 reads TGTGCCAGCAGTGAATTGGCTAGCTCCCTCTACTACAATGAGCAGTTCTTC. The V gene is TRBV2, the J gene TRBJ2-1, with D possibly TRBD2 on 5 matching bases. V was shortened by 2 bases and J by 3 bases, with 17 bases between the two germline ends. The CDR3 has 17 residues. Per the germline V gene, CDR1 is SNHLY and CDR2 is FYNNEI.

The chain combines TRBV4-2 with TRBJ2-5; 10 bases align to TRBD1. The germline gives CDR1 LGHNA, CDR2 YNFKEQ. The CDR3 spans 15 residues. V shed 4 bases, J shed 5 bases, and the junction held 7 bases outside the gene matches. This CDR3 reads CASSRRDRGRETQYF. CDR3 sequence (DNA): TGTGCCAGCAGCCGCCGGGACAGGGGCCGGGAGACCCAGTACTTC.

The chain is built from TRBV2 and TRBJ2-3; D is unclear. The ends were cut back, 6 bases at V and 4 bases at J, with 8 bases in the middle. Germline CDR1 and CDR2: SNHLY and FYNNEI. The length of the CDR3 is 12 residues. The CDR3 coding sequence is TGTGCCAGCAGGCGGACGGCAGATACGCAGTATTTT. Protein: CASRRTADTQYF.

The CDR3 loop reads CASTPPKGRGVGTGELFF. DNA of the CDR3: TGTGCCAGCACCCCCCCGAAGGGGCGGGGTGTTGGAACCGGGGAGCTGTTTTTT. The chain combines TRBV5-6 with TRBJ2-2; a possible D gene is TRBD2 (6 bases). V was clipped by 6 bases and J by 5 bases, with 26 bases between them. The CDR3 is 18 amino acids. Germline lookup yields CDR1 SGHDT and CDR2 YYEEEE. Based on the CDR3 plus reference TRBV5-6 and TRBJ2-2, the full variable domain is DAGVTQSPTHLIKTRGQQVTLRCSPKSGHDTVSWYQQALGQGPQFIFQYYEEEERQRGNFPDRFSGHQFPNYSSELNVNALLLGDSALYLCASTPPKGRGVGTGELFFGEGSRLTVL.

CDR3 residues: CASSGPTRQETQYF. CDR3 DNA: TGTGCCAGCAGTGGGCCAACCCGCCAAGAGACCCAGTACTTC. The J gene is TRBJ2-5, the V gene TRBV2, with D uncertain. CDR1 is SNHLY and CDR2 is FYNNEI in the germline V gene. The CDR3 covers 14 residues. With 4 bases removed from V and 1 base from J, the gap between germline ends came to 10 bases.

V usage is TRBV29-1 and J usage is TRBJ2-6; no clear D gene. CDR3 length: 14 residues. Between the trimmed V and J ends, which lost 0 bases and 4 bases, there was a span of 7 bases. Germline loops: CDR1 SQVTM, CDR2 ANQGSEA. This CDR3 reads CSVEESRGANVLTF. The CDR3 DNA reads TGCAGCGTTGAAGAGAGTCGGGGGGCCAACGTCCTGACTTTC. The complete variable domain, with remaining parts taken from reference TRBV29-1 and TRBJ2-6, reads SAVISQKPSRDICQRGTSLTIQCQVDSQVTMMFWYRQQPGQSLTLIATANQGSEATYESGFVIDKFPISRPNLTFSTLTVSNMSPEDSSIYLCSVEESRGANVLTFGAGSRLTVL.

The chain combines TRBV5-4 with TRBJ2-5; 9 bases map to TRBD2. This CDR3 spans 15 amino acids. Germline CDR1 reads SGHNT; CDR2 reads YYREEE (reference sequence). V dropped 3 bases and J dropped 5; count of bases not matched to a gene: 8. CDR3 in DNA: TGTGCCAGCAGCTATAGCGGGAGTCGGGGCGAGACCCAGTACTTC. It translates to CASSYSGSRGETQYF.

This rearrangement joins TRBV7-3 to TRBJ1-2; TRBD1 might be the D (6 bases). The V and J ends lost 8 bases and 8 bases respectively, with 18 bases between them. Germline loops: CDR1 SGHTA, CDR2 FQGTGA. The CDR3 covers 13 residues. CDR3 DNA: TGTGCCAGCGGATTAAAGGGGGGCGAGGGCTACACCTTC. This encodes CASGLKGGEGYTF.

Only one count was recorded for this clone. The chain is built from TRBV5-4 and TRBJ2-7; 8 bases match TRBD1. Germline assignment: CDR1 SGHNT and CDR2 YYREEE (reference sequence). CDR3 size: 13 residues. After removal of 3 bases from V and 1 base from J, the junction contained 0 bases not matched to a gene. The CDR3 protein is CASSWDRSYEQYF. The CDR3 DNA is TGTGCCAGCAGCTGGGACAGGTCCTACGAGCAGTACTTC.

This clone was recorded a few times. The chain uses TRBV4-2 and TRBJ2-7; possible D gene TRBD2, 6 bases. The CDR3 extends over 15 amino acids. The germline CDR1 and CDR2 sequences are LGHNA and YNFKEQ. Trimming shortened V by 0 bases and J by 1 base, and 10 bases separated the two germline ends. CDR3 sequence reads: CASSQEEGLSYEQYF. In nucleotides, the CDR3 is TGTGCCAGCAGCCAAGAGGAGGGTCTATCCTACGAGCAGTACTTC.

The chain has TRBV9 and TRBJ1-1; 8 positions match TRBD1. The CDR3 extends over 13 amino acids. CDR1 and CDR2 from the germline V gene are SGDLS and YYNGEE. J was trimmed by 7 bases and V by 2 bases; bases with no gene match: 4. CDR3: CASSVTGGNEAFF. CDR3 coding DNA: TGTGCCAGCAGCGTTACAGGGGGTAATGAAGCTTTCTTT.

This chain joins TRBV28 and TRBJ2-4; D is undetermined. Germline assignment: CDR1 MDHEN and CDR2 SYDVKM. The CDR3 runs to 14 residues. With 2 bases removed from V and 0 bases from J, the gap between germline ends came to 5 bases. The CDR3 DNA reads as TGTGCCAGCAGTTTACCGCTAGCCAAAAACATTCAGTACTTC. Translating it yields CASSLPLAKNIQYF. Filled out from reference TRBV28 and TRBJ2-4, the complete variable domain reads DVKVTQSSRYLVKRTGEKVFLECVQDMDHENMFWYRQDPGLGLRLIYFSYDVKMKEKGDIPEGYSVSREKKERFSLILESASTNQTSMYLCASSLPLAKNIQYFGAGTRLSVL.

Concerning this clone itself: Other DNA sequences within the sample encode an identical CDR3. This sequence joins TRBV5-1 and TRBJ2-5, with D maybe TRBD2 (5 bases). Germline CDR1 is SGHRS and CDR2 is YFSETQ. Deletions cut 0 bases from V and 3 bases from J, with 12 bases between. The CDR3 length is 15 residues. The CDR3 nucleotides are TGCGCCAGCAGCTTGGGAGCGGCGATGAAAGAGACCCAGTACTTC. Translation: CASSLGAAMKETQYF.

This clone occurred once. The rearrangement uses TRBV30 and TRBJ2-3; TRBD2 agrees at 9 bases. This CDR3 has 14 amino acids. Germline V lookup: CDR1 GTSNPN, CDR2 SVGIG (reference sequence). The ends lost 8 bases at V and 7 bases at J; junction bases unmatched: 13. CDR3 residues: CAQAGIAGVNTQYF. CDR3 in DNA: TGTGCCCAAGCAGGAATAGCGGGGGTAAATACGCAGTATTTT.

CDR3 protein: CASSTQGVKLFF. The CDR3 DNA reads as TGTGCCAGTAGTACACAGGGGGTAAAACTGTTTTTT. The rearrangement joins TRBV19 to TRBJ1-4, with TRBD1 matching 8 bases. The V and J ends lost 4 bases and 10 bases, in that order; junction bases with no gene match: 2. The CDR3 consists of 12 residues. CDR1 LNHDA and CDR2 SQIVND come from the germline V gene (reference sequence).

This clone occurred a few times. This sequence joins TRBV10-1 and TRBJ1-1; D gene uncertain. Trimming removed 4 bases from V and 6 bases from J, with 12 bases in between. The CDR3 length is 13 residues. The V gene's germline CDR1 is WNHNN and CDR2 SYGVQD (reference sequence). Written as DNA, the CDR3 is TGCGCCAGCAGTGCGAAGGAATTCTCTGAAGCTTTCTTT. Translating it yields CASSAKEFSEAFF.